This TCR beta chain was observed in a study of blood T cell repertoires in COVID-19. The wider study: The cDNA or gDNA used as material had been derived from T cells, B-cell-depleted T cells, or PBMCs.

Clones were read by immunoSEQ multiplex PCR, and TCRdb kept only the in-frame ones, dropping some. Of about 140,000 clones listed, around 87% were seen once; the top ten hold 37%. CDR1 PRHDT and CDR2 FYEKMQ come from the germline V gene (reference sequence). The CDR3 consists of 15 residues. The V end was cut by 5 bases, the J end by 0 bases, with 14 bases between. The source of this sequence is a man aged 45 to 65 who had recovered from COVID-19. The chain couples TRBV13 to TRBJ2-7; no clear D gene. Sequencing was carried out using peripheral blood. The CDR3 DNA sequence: TGTGCCAGCAGCCCATTTGGTCCCAGCTCCTACGAGCAGTACTTC. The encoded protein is CASSPFGPSSYEQYF.